The clone carrying this TCR beta chain appeared many times. The antigen remains undetermined. The data were obtained in a study of T-cell reconstitution after alpha-beta-depleted transplantation in children. The germline V gene has CDR1 LGHNA and CDR2 YSLEER. The length of the CDR3 is 18 residues. V was pared by 5 bases and J by 0 bases, with 12 bases of the junction left unmatched. Preparation of the TCRbeta library involved a method that used unique molecular identifiers. TCRdb called the PCR reads again in MiXCR, with one record for every CDR3 protein. This table has 450,000 to 600,000 distinct CDR3 sequences, 10% appearing once. Study-wide results and caveats: Fresh T-cell production supplied most of the T-cell counts and diversity seen one year after transplant.

This receptor was taken from a child aged 2-15 years with inherited bone marrow failure, due to receive a stem cell transplant. Source: PBMCs, taken before TCRalphabeta/CD19-depleted stem cell transplant. The rearrangement links TRBV4-3 to TRBJ2-2; 7 nucleotides match TRBD2. The CDR3 DNA reads TGCGCCAGCAGCTATTCACTACTAGCGTACGCGAACACCGGGGAGCTGTTTTTT. Protein product: CASSYSLLAYANTGELFF.